The present entry profiles one TCR beta chain with its context. Its antigen is still unknown. No per-base quality is available; no much larger clone lies one base away. The sample comes from a study of cytomegalovirus exposure and HLA in healthy donors (dated by TCRdb to the late 2010s). Some background on the complete study: In an earlier analysis of some 550 of the donors, around 290 Gb of sequence data and approximately 120 million unique TCR beta sequences from 180 million or so T cells were reported. Around 320 gigabases of sequencing data and approximately 80 million unique TCR sequences were included in an early release covering under 650 HLA-typed donors. The genetic ancestry cluster associated with self-reported Caucasian donors included over 80% of the 300 to 450 genotyped donors. The study was designed to test whether signatures of past pathogen exposure could be identified by cataloging public T cell receptors. Using immunosequencing, the study profiled T cell repertoires from 550 to 750 subjects and related those repertoires to cytomegalovirus serostatus. In addition to the first cohort of 650 to 750 subjects, a separate validation cohort of approximately 130 different subjects was used. To predict cytomegalovirus infection status, the study combined high-throughput TCR immunosequencing, statistical association of individual TCRs with disease status, and machine learning. A later analysis re-analyzed previously published TCR beta repertoires from approximately 670 donors and added high-resolution HLA genotyping to study TCR occurrence patterns. The later analysis used no new phenotypic data to find candidate immune exposures, relying instead on TCR beta sequences and their occurrence across donors. An earlier analysis of approximately 500 of the donors applied high-throughput TCR beta sequencing to assess whether each TCR beta V gene segment acted as functional or pseudogenic. Alongside the repertoire data, information on donor age, sex, ethnicity and CMV serostatus was compiled. A later genetic analysis took genome-wide SNP genotypes for about three fifths of the roughly 700 donors and used that subset as a discovery cohort. Every discovery cohort repertoire had been produced on one sequencing platform. Both class I and class II loci were covered by HLA typing, at four-digit resolution. The number of donors typed differed by locus, with roughly 620-630 for A, B, C, DRB1 and DQB1, 522 for DQA1, approximately 570 for DPA1, and 450 to 480 for DPB1. About five DR-DQ haplotypes were handled as single units for association and clustering, since linkage in the cohort was strong. On average, around 230,000 unique TCR beta nucleotide sequences were sequenced per donor among 398 genotyped donors of the cohort, with roughly 18% of those sequences being non-productive.

The library was made by the immunoSEQ multiplex PCR assay. The multiplex PCR relied on a mix of 60 forward primers for TCR Vbeta segments and 13 reverse primers for TCR Jbeta segments. Amplification of the CDR3 region of rearranged TCR beta genes was performed with a multiplex PCR assay on genomic DNA. The amplified TCR beta libraries were sequenced on the Illumina HiSeq System as 87-base-pair reads. In the paper's pipeline: A later analysis counted tens of millions of unique TCR beta chains across the 650 to 800 repertoires, and 10 million to 11 million of these chains were shared by at least two donors. To remove PCR and sequencing errors, raw reads were error-corrected and collapsed into unique sequences using a nearest-neighbor algorithm that merged closely related sequences. To assign V, D and J gene segments, CDR3 sequences were aligned to IMGT reference sequences. For a sequence to be retained, a match of at least six nucleotides was required to both a V gene segment and a J gene segment. Rearrangements were called productive when the CDR3 lacked stop codons and stayed in frame with V and J; all others were non-productive. Following IMGT convention, CDR3 was defined as the stretch from the second conserved V-encoded cysteine up to the conserved J-encoded phenylalanine. In an earlier analysis of around 640 of the donors, sequences lacking an unambiguous match to a single V gene segment were excluded. An earlier analysis of a few hundred of the donors classified V segments as functional when productive rearrangements were above 56.7% and as segregating when the standard deviation between donors was above 5%. A statistical classification framework was built for diagnosing cytomegalovirus status from the catalog of TCR beta chain sequences. A later analysis assigned V and J genes by comparing TCR nucleotide sequences with IMGT/GENE-DB human TR gene sequences. A later analysis assigned CDR3 sequences and most-parsimonious VDJ recombination scenarios with the TCRdist pipeline. In a later analysis, each TCR beta chain was defined by its CDR3 amino acid sequence together with its V-gene family, and reads without a unique V-gene family were excluded. As a way to deal with suspected cross-contamination and a sequencing artifact, a later analysis dropped roughly 620 nucleotide sequences that were highly shared and had low generation probability. A later analysis calculated a clonal expansion index for each public chain from normalized within-repertoire ranks of inferred template counts. In a later analysis, generation probabilities were computed using a VDJ recombination model fitted to out-of-frame rearrangements, and the results were checked against IGoR. In a later analysis, TCR-TCR, TCR-HLA and TCR-CMV co-occurrence was scored with hypergeometric tests, and a repertoire-size bias correction was applied to TCR pairs. False discovery rates were estimated in a later analysis by permuting HLA or CMV assignments 20 times. A later analysis grouped co-occurring TCRs with DBSCAN, adding TCRdist sequence similarity when clustering within HLA-allele-positive subsets. For co-occurrence clustering, repertoires with fewer than 30,000 or more than 120,000 public chains were excluded, along with five repertoires with anomalous nucleotide sharing. Drawn from immuneACCESS, this table holds only the in-frame rearrangements with V and J called that TCRdb kept. Clones are partly lost; checked studies trace under half to an unresolved V gene and leave the rest unexplained. V, J and clone size derive from that table, while D and trimming were established from the DNA sequence. The sample contains 250,000 to 350,000 clones, roughly 85% of them found a single time. Approximately 4.3% of the sample comes from the top ten.

V is clipped by 1 base and J by 1 base, and the sequence between their germline boundaries is 10 bases long. CDR1 and CDR2 (SGHRS, YFSETQ) derive from the germline V gene. The CDR3 sequence holds 15 residues, the cysteine and phenylalanine included. Kept here is only the CDR3 DNA, which spans 45 bases and is read in frame from base 1. The investigation overall reported the following: CMV serostatus was the only immune exposure information available for the cohort. Because HLA typing was missing for some donors at each locus, association tests included only the typed subset. In a later genetic analysis, a missense DCLRE1C variant was associated with V-gene and J-gene trimming of TCR beta chains, and the association was replicated in an independent cohort. In a later genetic analysis, fewer N-insertions in productive TCRs were reported among donors in an Asian-associated ancestry cluster than the roughly 700-donor mean. A group of highly shared sequence variants was considered likely to be a technical artifact of the sequencing pipeline. It was suggested by the authors that the approach could potentially be generalized to other disease states and immunological phenotypes. Most TCR sequences were observed very rarely across donors, whereas some public TCRs were present in many individuals. The presence/absence analyses assumed that sequencing depth was roughly uniform across donors, and that assumption may not be true. When HLA alleles, especially DR and DQ, strongly co-occurred, attributing TCR associations to individual alleles was difficult. A further reported finding was that TCR beta sequences accurately predicted the HLA-A and HLA-B alleles for most subjects in the first cohort. Correlated functional status among segregating V segments might be attributable to linkage disequilibrium, but an unknown experimental factor could not be ruled out. Broadly in line with IMGT annotations, most TCR beta V segments showed up in productive rearrangements about 87% or about 30% of the time in an earlier analysis of 587 of the donors. Only TCR beta chains were sequenced in this cohort, and the absence of alpha or paired-chain data limited detectable features. At a false discovery rate of 0.05, a later analysis linked under 20,000 TCR beta sequences to specific HLA alleles. A later analysis found that TCR association rates varied across HLA loci, with DRB1 alleles showing the most associated TCRs and HLA-C alleles the fewest. A later analysis found that HLA-associated TCR beta chains were more clonally expanded and had lower generation probabilities than equally common non-associated chains. Approximately 18 rarely observed V segments, including chromosome 9 orphons, were excluded from the earlier analysis of some 590 of the donors because counts were too low. The 87-base-pair reads could not distinguish some IMGT-functional V segments, including TRBV6-2 and TRBV6-3, so those segments were excluded. The study listed 150 to 200 TCR beta chains as associated with cytomegalovirus. The classifier was reported to diagnose cytomegalovirus status with high specificity and sensitivity in both the original and validation cohorts. Three of the identified cytomegalovirus-associated TCR beta chains were confirmed in vitro to be specific for cytomegalovirus antigens. According to a later analysis, most CMV-associated TCR beta chains appeared to be HLA-restricted, and the HLA associations seemed to be driven largely by CMV exposure. Several of the top co-occurrence clusters appeared to be linked to parvovirus B19, influenza, CMV and Epstein-Barr virus, according to a later analysis.

The cohort consisted of more than 650 healthy bone marrow donors. At the time of sampling, every cohort member was nominally healthy, though immune exposures that went unrecorded were likely present. The donor was CMV seropositive and was included in the group of 289 seropositive cohort members. A peripheral blood sample was provided by each donor, and peripheral blood mononuclear cells were used for TCR beta sequencing. Genomic DNA extraction from the blood cell samples was performed with the Qiagen DNeasy Blood Extraction Kit. This receptor was obtained from a man in his forties in good health and CMV-seropositive. The sequencing input was PBMCs. The chain joins TRBV5-1 to TRBJ2-3; matching of 6 bases hints at TRBD2 as the D gene. The CDR3 protein is CASSLWPGGTDTQYF. The sequence in DNA is TGCGCCAGCAGCTTGTGGCCGGGGGGCACAGATACGCAGTATTTT. When the CDR3 is completed using the reference TRBV5-1 and TRBJ2-3 genes on either side, the full variable domain is KAGVTQTPRYLIKTRGQQVTLSCSPISGHRSVSWYQQTPGQGLQFLFEYFSETQRNKGNFPGRFSGRQFSNSRSEMNVSTLELGDSALYLCASSLWPGGTDTQYFGPGTRLTVL.